These T cell receptor beta chains were read from a single sample in a study of blood T cell repertoires in COVID-19. The assay was immunoSEQ multiplex PCR, and TCRdb's table has in-frame clones only and misses some. The sample holds about 200,000 clones, around 84% seen once. Source material: peripheral blood. These receptors were collected from a human donor in a cohort sampled during active COVID-19. Both conserved end residues are part of each CDR3. Fields, in order: clone size, J gene, D gene, V gene, CDR3 protein, CDR3 DNA. The D gene is left open where the match is weak. A row's size may be missing; if present it is once, few, many or a size class.

clone size: .; J gene: TRBJ2-7; D gene: TRBD2; V gene: TRBV7-8; CDR3 protein: CASSLRGGFSYEQYF; CDR3 DNA: TGTGCCAGCAGCTTACGGGGGGGTTTCTCCTACGAGCAGTACTTC
clone size: .; J gene: TRBJ2-1; D gene: .; V gene: TRBV2; CDR3 protein: CASSDEGLDEQFF; CDR3 DNA: TGTGCCAGCAGTGATGAGGGTTTGGATGAGCAGTTCTTC
clone size: .; J gene: TRBJ2-3; D gene: .; V gene: TRBV27; CDR3 protein: CASSSPQRPDTQYF; CDR3 DNA: TGTGCCAGCAGTTCCCCCCAGAGGCCAGATACGCAGTATTTT
clone size: .; J gene: TRBJ1-4; D gene: .; V gene: TRBV28; CDR3 protein: CASSFDEKLFF; CDR3 DNA: TGTGCCAGCAGTTTCGATGAAAAACTGTTTTTT
clone size: .; J gene: TRBJ1-6; D gene: TRBD1; V gene: TRBV2; CDR3 protein: CASSVTGADLNSPLHF; CDR3 DNA: TGTGCCAGCAGTGTCACAGGGGCAGATTTGAATTCACCCCTCCACTTT
clone size: .; J gene: TRBJ1-2; D gene: .; V gene: TRBV12-3/TRBV12-4; CDR3 protein: CASSPGGRYGYTF; CDR3 DNA: TGTGCCAGCAGTCCCGGGGGGAGGTATGGCTACACCTTC
clone size: .; J gene: TRBJ2-5; D gene: .; V gene: TRBV18; CDR3 protein: CASSPPGLRRQETQYF; CDR3 DNA: TGTGCCAGCTCACCCCCGGGACTTCGACGCCAAGAGACCCAGTACTTC
clone size: .; J gene: TRBJ2-3; D gene: .; V gene: TRBV7-9; CDR3 protein: CASSSGSFTDTQYF; CDR3 DNA: TGTGCCAGCAGCTCCGGTTCATTCACAGATACGCAGTATTTT
clone size: .; J gene: TRBJ2-5; D gene: .; V gene: TRBV28; CDR3 protein: CASRNPGGPRETQYF; CDR3 DNA: TGTGCCAGCAGAAACCCAGGGGGGCCTCGAGAGACCCAGTACTTC
clone size: .; J gene: TRBJ1-5; D gene: TRBD1; V gene: TRBV7-9; CDR3 protein: CASSHTGGNQPQHF; CDR3 DNA: TGTGCCAGCAGCCACACAGGGGGCAATCAGCCCCAGCATTTT
clone size: .; J gene: TRBJ2-3; D gene: TRBD1; V gene: TRBV11-2; CDR3 protein: CASSLVTGINGDTQYF; CDR3 DNA: TGTGCCAGCAGCTTAGTGACAGGGATTAACGGGGATACGCAGTATTTT
clone size: .; J gene: TRBJ2-1; D gene: TRBD2; V gene: TRBV10-3; CDR3 protein: CAISRVAGGGDEQFF; CDR3 DNA: TGTGCCATCAGTAGGGTAGCGGGAGGGGGCGATGAGCAGTTCTTC
clone size: .; J gene: TRBJ2-7; D gene: TRBD2; V gene: TRBV4-1; CDR3 protein: CASSQVTGTSVTYEQYF; CDR3 DNA: TGCGCCAGCAGCCAGGTAACCGGGACTAGCGTGACCTACGAGCAGTACTTC
clone size: .; J gene: TRBJ2-5; D gene: TRBD2; V gene: TRBV29-1; CDR3 protein: CSANGLAGGQETQYF; CDR3 DNA: TGCAGCGCAAATGGACTAGCGGGAGGTCAAGAGACCCAGTACTTC
clone size: .; J gene: TRBJ1-1; D gene: TRBD1; V gene: TRBV6-5; CDR3 protein: CASSYRQGATNTEAFF; CDR3 DNA: TGTGCCAGCAGTTACCGTCAGGGGGCGACGAACACTGAAGCTTTCTTT
clone size: .; J gene: TRBJ1-1; D gene: .; V gene: TRBV19; CDR3 protein: CASSTSEPARRTEAFF; CDR3 DNA: TGTGCCAGTAGTACGTCGGAGCCAGCTCGAAGGACTGAAGCTTTCTTT
clone size: .; J gene: TRBJ2-5; D gene: .; V gene: TRBV7-9; CDR3 protein: CASSLNSGSQETQYF; CDR3 DNA: TGTGCCAGCAGCTTAAATTCAGGATCCCAAGAGACCCAGTACTTC
clone size: .; J gene: TRBJ2-7; D gene: TRBD2; V gene: TRBV18; CDR3 protein: CASSPRAGGYEQYF; CDR3 DNA: TGTGCCAGCTCACCTAGAGCGGGAGGTTACGAGCAGTACTTC
clone size: few; J gene: TRBJ1-2; D gene: .; V gene: TRBV5-1; CDR3 protein: CASSPTGGGSYGYTF; CDR3 DNA: TGCGCCAGCAGCCCGACGGGGGGAGGGAGCTATGGCTACACCTTC
clone size: .; J gene: TRBJ2-7; D gene: TRBD1; V gene: TRBV11-2; CDR3 protein: CASSPLGQGLATIYEQYF; CDR3 DNA: TGTGCCAGCAGCCCCTTGGGACAGGGGTTAGCAACCATCTACGAGCAGTACTTC
clone size: .; J gene: TRBJ2-3; D gene: TRBD2; V gene: TRBV6-4; CDR3 protein: CATTSGRDTDTQYF; CDR3 DNA: TGTGCCACCACTAGCGGGAGGGACACAGATACGCAGTATTTT
clone size: .; J gene: TRBJ2-2; D gene: TRBD2; V gene: TRBV18; CDR3 protein: CASSARSLAGWENTGELFF; CDR3 DNA: TGTGCCAGCTCAGCCCGATCTTTAGCGGGATGGGAGAACACCGGGGAGCTGTTTTTT
clone size: .; J gene: TRBJ2-3; D gene: .; V gene: TRBV10-3; CDR3 protein: CAITQGLQASTDTQYF; CDR3 DNA: TGTGCCATCACCCAGGGGCTACAGGCCAGCACAGATACGCAGTATTTT
clone size: .; J gene: TRBJ2-1; D gene: TRBD2; V gene: TRBV30; CDR3 protein: CAWNSLSGRGSYNEQFF; CDR3 DNA: TGTGCCTGGAACTCTTTGAGCGGGAGGGGCTCCTACAATGAGCAGTTCTTC
clone size: .; J gene: TRBJ2-1; D gene: TRBD2; V gene: TRBV28; CDR3 protein: CATLTSGSYNEQFF; CDR3 DNA: TGTGCCACCCTGACTAGCGGGAGTTACAATGAGCAGTTCTTC
clone size: .; J gene: TRBJ1-2; D gene: .; V gene: TRBV23-1; CDR3 protein: CASSPTFQGNGYTF; CDR3 DNA: TGCGCCAGCAGTCCGACGTTTCAGGGGAATGGCTACACCTTC
clone size: once; J gene: TRBJ1-2; D gene: TRBD1; V gene: TRBV6-6; CDR3 protein: CASSYGTSGGSYGYTF; CDR3 DNA: TGTGCCAGCAGTTACGGGACGTCAGGGGGCAGCTATGGCTACACCTTC
clone size: .; J gene: TRBJ1-5; D gene: .; V gene: TRBV7-8; CDR3 protein: CASSLETANQPQHF; CDR3 DNA: TGTGCCAGCAGCTTAGAGACAGCCAATCAGCCCCAGCATTTT
clone size: .; J gene: TRBJ2-5; D gene: TRBD2; V gene: TRBV5-1; CDR3 protein: CASSLLAGGLRETQYF; CDR3 DNA: TGCGCCAGCAGCCTCTTAGCGGGAGGGCTAAGGGAGACCCAGTACTTC
clone size: .; J gene: TRBJ2-5; D gene: TRBD2; V gene: TRBV6-5; CDR3 protein: CASLPGLASETQYF; CDR3 DNA: TGTGCCAGCCTACCGGGACTAGCGTCAGAGACCCAGTACTTC
clone size: .; J gene: TRBJ2-1; D gene: .; V gene: TRBV5-1; CDR3 protein: CASSLAVPPQGYNEQFF; CDR3 DNA: TGCGCCAGCAGCTTGGCGGTACCCCCCCAGGGTTACAATGAGCAGTTCTTC
clone size: .; J gene: TRBJ2-7; D gene: TRBD2; V gene: TRBV6-5; CDR3 protein: CASSMTSGREQYF; CDR3 DNA: TGTGCCAGCAGCATGACTAGCGGGAGAGAGCAGTACTTC
clone size: .; J gene: TRBJ2-7; D gene: TRBD1; V gene: TRBV6-5; CDR3 protein: CASSLDRVGYEQYF; CDR3 DNA: TGTGCCAGCAGTTTGGACAGGGTGGGGTACGAGCAGTACTTC
clone size: .; J gene: TRBJ1-1; D gene: .; V gene: TRBV20-1; CDR3 protein: CSASNPGGTEAFF; CDR3 DNA: TGCAGTGCTAGTAACCCGGGGGGAACTGAAGCTTTCTTT
clone size: .; J gene: TRBJ2-3; D gene: .; V gene: TRBV6-5; CDR3 protein: CASRFGTFTDTQYF; CDR3 DNA: TGTGCCAGCAGATTTGGGACATTCACAGATACGCAGTATTTT
clone size: once; J gene: TRBJ2-5; D gene: TRBD1; V gene: TRBV28; CDR3 protein: CASSSGGAGLETQYF; CDR3 DNA: TGTGCCAGCAGCTCAGGGGGCGCGGGGTTGGAGACCCAGTACTTC
clone size: .; J gene: TRBJ1-1; D gene: .; V gene: TRBV2; CDR3 protein: CASSTEQDTEAFF; CDR3 DNA: TGTGCCAGCAGTACAGAACAGGACACTGAAGCTTTCTTT